Following are 26 T cell receptor beta chains from one sample sequenced in a study of early T cells in non-severe SARS-CoV-2 infection. TCRdb re-called the 5' RACE reads with MiXCR, one entry per CDR3 protein. Among some 70,000 distinct CDR3 sequences listed, approximately 9.5% were seen once. The sequencing sample was made of whole blood. The receptors here all came from an adult who was a healthcare worker with PCR-confirmed SARS-CoV-2 infection or an uninfected control (not recorded which).

In its sample, this clonotype was seen a few times. This rearrangement joins TRBV5-5 to TRBJ1-2, with 7 bases lining up with TRBD1. CDR3 size: 19 residues. Germline values: CDR1 SGHKS, CDR2 YYEKEE (reference sequence). V shed 4 bases and J 3 bases; nucleotides not matched to a gene: 21. The CDR3 here is CASSPYRGPLVRLDYGYTF. The DNA for the CDR3 is TGTGCCAGCAGCCCATACAGGGGACCCTTGGTCAGACTTGACTATGGCTACACCTTC.

This clonotype occurred many times. The V and J genes are TRBV21-1 and TRBJ2-1; the table assigns TRBD2, which was not confirmed against the DNA. TRBV21-1 counts as a pseudogene. The CDR3 consists of 18 residues. The CDR3 DNA follows: TGTGCCAGCAGCAAGCCCTTTAGTTGCGACGTCTCCTACAATGAGCAGTTCTTC. Amino acid sequence: CASSKPFSCDVSYNEQFF.

In its sample, this clonotype was seen many times. CDR3 in amino acids: CASSVPILNTEAFF. The CDR3 DNA is TGTGCCAGCAGCGTTCCGATTTTGAACACTGAAGCTTTCTTT. The gene calls are TRBV5-6 and TRBJ1-1, with unresolved D. The germline CDR1 and CDR2 sequences are SGHDT and YYEEEE. Deletions cut 4 bases from V and 0 bases from J, with 10 bases between. This CDR3 spans 14 amino acids.

This clonotype was seen repeatedly, ten times or more. This sequence joins TRBV5-4 and TRBJ2-3; D is tentatively TRBD1 or TRBD2 (6 bases each). The CDR3 has 15 amino acids. V lost 0 bases, J lost 5 bases, and 13 bases lay in between. Per the germline V gene, CDR1 is SGHNT and CDR2 is YYREEE (reference sequence). The CDR3 spells CASSLAGARRDTQYF. The CDR3 DNA follows: TGTGCCAGCAGCTTGGCGGGGGCTAGGAGAGATACGCAGTATTTT.

In its sample, this clonotype was seen a few times. This chain joins TRBV7-8 and TRBJ2-3; 8 nucleotides agree with TRBD1. After removal of 3 bases from V and 3 bases from J, the junction contained 5 bases not matched to a gene. Germline loops: CDR1 SGHVS, CDR2 FQNEAQ. The CDR3 length is 15 residues. The chain's CDR3 is CASSFRQGRTDTQYF. In DNA, the CDR3 is TGTGCCAGCAGCTTCAGACAGGGGAGGACAGATACGCAGTATTTT.

This clonotype was detected many times. This chain connects TRBV9 to TRBJ2-1, with D unclear. Trimming took off 5 bases at V and 9 bases at J, with 15 bases between the two ends. Per germline, CDR1 SGDLS and CDR2 YYNGEE. The CDR3 sequence is 13 residues long. In DNA form, the CDR3 reads TGTGCCAGCAGTGCAAGCTTTTCCGGTGAGCAGTTCTTC. Its protein product is CASSASFSGEQFF.

This clonotype was recorded at least ten times. The chain is built from TRBV6-5 and TRBJ2-7; either TRBD1 or TRBD2 may supply D (5 bases each). Trimming removed 2 bases from V and 2 bases from J, with 13 bases in between. Germline V gene lookup returns CDR1 MNHEY and CDR2 SVGAGI. CDR3 length: 15 amino acids. CDR3 protein: CASSYIRDGPYEQYF. CDR3 in DNA: TGTGCCAGCAGTTACATTAGGGACGGCCCCTACGAGCAGTACTTC.

The CDR3 bases are TGTGCCAGCAGCGAGGGAGCGGGGGCAGAGACCCAGTACTTC. It yields the protein CASSEGAGAETQYF. This chain uses TRBV9 with TRBJ2-5, with 8 bases that match TRBD2. V shed 3 bases, J shed 4 bases, and the junction held 5 bases outside the gene matches. The CDR3 length is 14 residues. Germline V lookup: CDR1 SGDLS, CDR2 YYNGEE.

The table lists this clonotype with many counts. The rearrangement joins TRBV20-1 to TRBJ1-1; unclear D gene. Germline CDR1 reads DFQATT; CDR2 reads SNEGSKA (reference sequence). Trimming took 5 bases from V and 1 from J, leaving 17 bases between them. This CDR3 has 15 residues. In DNA, the CDR3 is TGCAGTGCTCCCCCCCATGGGCAGCCGAACACTGAAGCTTTCTTT. Its protein is CSAPPHGQPNTEAFF.

This clonotype has just a few counts. The junction does not match germline at one end; this may be a read error. The chain recombines TRBV10-3 with TRBJ2-5; 7 positions agree with TRBD2. Looked up from germline, CDR1 is ENHRY and CDR2 is SYGVKD. The CDR3 runs to 12 residues. In nucleotides, the CDR3 is TGTGCCATCAGCCCGGGGGGAGAGACCCGGTACTTC. The encoded protein is CAISPGGETRYF.

This clonotype occurred many times. This rearrangement joins TRBV27 to TRBJ2-1; D is possibly TRBD1 (6 bases). Germline assignment: CDR1 MNHEY and CDR2 SMNVEV (reference sequence). Trimming took off 2 bases at V and 5 bases at J, with 10 bases between the two ends. The CDR3 has 14 amino acids. The CDR3 is CASSLTRGDNEQFF. The CDR3 region has the DNA TGTGCCAGCAGTTTAACCAGGGGCGACAATGAGCAGTTCTTC.

This clonotype was seen only a few times. CDR3 protein: CASSFGVRNTIYF. CDR3 nucleotides: TGTGCCAGCAGCTTCGGCGTAAGAAACACCATATATTTT. The J gene is TRBJ1-3, the V gene TRBV7-2; D gene unclear. Germline V gene data show CDR1 as SGHTA and CDR2 as FQGNSA. With 3 bases removed from V and 5 bases from J, the gap between germline ends came to 8 bases. The CDR3 contains 13 residues.

The CDR3, as DNA: TGTGCCAGCAGTTCTTGGACACCCCCGGTGCTCGGCTACACCTTC. Protein sequence: CASSSWTPPVLGYTF. The chain employs TRBV27 and TRBJ1-2, with TRBD1 as a possible D gene (5 bases). Germline lookup yields CDR1 MNHEY and CDR2 SMNVEV (reference sequence). The CDR3 extends over 15 amino acids. V dropped 4 bases and J dropped 8 bases, with 20 bases sitting between them.

This clonotype was picked up many times. The chain uses TRBV6-1 and TRBJ2-6; 8 bases fit TRBD1. Germline CDR1 is MNHNS and CDR2 is SASEGT. V was pared by 7 bases and J by 2 bases, with 4 bases of the junction left unmatched. This CDR3 spans 15 amino acids. The CDR3 loop reads CASTQQGAGANVLTF. CDR3 coding DNA: TGTGCCAGCACCCAACAGGGGGCTGGGGCCAACGTCCTGACTTTC.

This clonotype has ten or more counts. The chain carries TRBV7-8 and TRBJ2-7; weak D call: TRBD2 (7 bases). Between the trimmed V and J ends, which lost 5 bases and 2 bases, there was a span of 22 bases. The germline CDR1 and CDR2 sequences are SGHVS and FQNEAQ. This CDR3 is 17 amino acids long. For the CDR3, the DNA is TGTGCCAGCAGCCTATACACCGGGGGCGGGAGCGCCTACGAGCAGTACTTC. Translated, it gives CASSLYTGGGSAYEQYF.

This clonotype was seen repeatedly, ten times or more. The CDR3 here is CASSPGRGRSRELFF. The CDR3 region has the DNA TGTGCCAGCAGCCCCGGAAGGGGCAGGAGCCGGGAGCTGTTTTTT. The chain couples TRBV6-2 or TRBV6-3 to TRBJ2-2; the D gene is possibly TRBD1 (5 bases). This CDR3 has 15 amino acids. The V gene lost 6 bases and the J gene lost 9 bases, with 20 bases spanning the gap. CDR1 and CDR2 (germline): MNHEY, SVGEGT.

This clonotype was seen many times. V usage is TRBV11-3 and J usage is TRBJ2-3; 7 positions match TRBD1. Germline V CDR1 and CDR2: SGHNT, YENEEA. The CDR3 has 18 amino acids. After removal of 4 bases from V and 2 bases from J, the junction contained 15 bases not matched to a gene. Here the CDR3 DNA reads TGTGCCAGCAGCTCTAGAGGGATCGGGACAGCGTACACAGATACGCAGTATTTT. Amino acid sequence: CASSSRGIGTAYTDTQYF.

This clonotype was detected ten times or more. This chain uses TRBV19 with TRBJ2-1; tentative D call: TRBD2 (6 bases). Germline-derived CDR1 and CDR2 are LNHDA and SQIVND (reference sequence). The CDR3 has 12 amino acids. V was pared by 3 bases and J by 7 bases, with 7 bases between. The CDR3 here is CASSIAGNEQFF. In DNA form, the CDR3 reads TGTGCCAGTAGTATCGCGGGGAATGAGCAGTTCTTC. Full variable domain (missing parts from reference TRBV19 and TRBJ2-1): DGGITQSPKYLFRKEGQNVTLSCEQNLNHDAMYWYRQDPGQGLRLIYYSQIVNDFQKGDIAEGYSVSREKKESFPLTVTSAQKNPTAFYLCASSIAGNEQFFGPGTRLTVL.

This clonotype has a handful of counts. The chain carries TRBV6-1 and TRBJ2-3; possibly TRBD2 for D (6 bases). Germline-derived CDR1 and CDR2 are MNHNS and SASEGT. CDR3 length equals 13 residues. Trimming cost V 4 bases and J 10 bases, with 15 bases left between them. DNA for the CDR3: TGTGCCAGCAGTGGGGACTTTTCCCGCCCGCAGTATTTT. Residues: CASSGDFSRPQYF.

This clonotype was detected many times. V is TRBV5-1 and J is TRBJ2-7; TRBD2 matches 7 bases. V gave up 5 bases and J gave up 4 bases; unmatched junction bases: 9. CDR1 and CDR2 from the germline V gene are SGHRS and YFSETQ. The CDR3 consists of 14 residues. CDR3 protein: CASSPAGAGYEQYF. In nucleotides, the CDR3 is TGCGCCAGCAGTCCGGCGGGAGCGGGGTACGAGCAGTACTTC.

The chain is built from TRBV10-3 and TRBJ2-2; 10 bases are a match to TRBD1. The CDR3 spans 16 residues. The V gene end was trimmed by 9 bases and the J gene end by 6 bases; junction bases not matched to a gene: 13. Germline V gives CDR1 ENHRY, CDR2 SYGVKD. DNA for the CDR3: TGTGCCATATTCAACCGGGACAGGGGATCCGCCGGGGAGCTGTTTTTT. Amino acids: CAIFNRDRGSAGELFF.

This clonotype was detected many times. This chain joins TRBV3-1 and TRBJ1-1; D is uncertain. This CDR3 spans 12 amino acids. Germline CDR1 reads LGHDT; CDR2 reads YNNKEL (reference sequence). V gave up 2 bases and J gave up 3 bases, with 4 bases separating them. CDR3 nucleotide sequence: TGTGCCAGCAGCCAAATAGACACTGAAGCTTTCTTT. Encoded protein: CASSQIDTEAFF.

CDR3 residues: CASSLVVAGAELFF. CDR3 DNA sequence: TGTGCCAGCAGCTTAGTGGTTGCGGGGGCGGAGCTGTTTTTT. This chain connects TRBV7-2 to TRBJ2-2; a possible D gene is TRBD2 (7 bases). V dropped 1 base and J dropped 10 bases, with 13 bases sitting between them. Per germline, CDR1 SGHTA and CDR2 FQGNSA. CDR3 length: 14 residues. The variable domain in full, with the rest retrieved from reference TRBV7-2 and TRBJ2-2, is GAGVSQSPSNKVTEKGKDVELRCDPISGHTALYWYRQSLGQGLEFLIYFQGNSAPDKSGLPSDRFSAERTGGSVSTLTIQRTQQEDSAVYLCASSLVVAGAELFFGEGSRLTVL.

The chain combines TRBV11-2 with TRBJ2-7; 7 nucleotides line up with TRBD2. Trimming took 3 bases from V and 7 from J; bases not matched to a gene: 6. Germline assignment: CDR1 SGHAT and CDR2 FQNNGV. The CDR3 spans 13 residues. CDR3 sequence reads: CASSFRGGMEQYF. In DNA form, the CDR3 reads TGTGCCAGCAGCTTTCGGGGAGGGATGGAGCAGTACTTC.

The rearrangement uses TRBV7-6 and TRBJ2-1; D is ambiguous. CDR3 length: 16 residues. Per germline, CDR1 SGHVS and CDR2 FNYEAQ. The V end was cut by 3 bases, the J end by 0 bases, with 12 bases between. In DNA form, the CDR3 reads TGTGCCAGCAGCTTCAGCCCCGCTAGCTCCTACAATGAGCAGTTCTTC. It encodes CASSFSPASSYNEQFF.

This clonotype was seen many times. This sequence joins TRBV20-1 and TRBJ2-1; D tentatively reads TRBD1 or TRBD2 (5 bases each). CDR3 length equals 14 residues. The V gene's germline CDR1 is DFQATT and CDR2 SNEGSKA (reference sequence). Trimming took off 1 base at V and 8 bases at J, with 15 bases between the two ends. The CDR3 DNA reads as TGCAGTGCTAGAGTAGTAGGGGAGTCTCATGAGCAGTTCTTC. Protein product: CSARVVGESHEQFF.